This T cell receptor beta chain was captured in a study of T-cell reconstitution after alpha-beta-depleted transplantation in children listed by TCRdb under 2016. In terms of the full investigation: T-cell immune reconstitution after TCRalphabeta/CD19-depleted allogeneic hematopoietic cell transplantation in children was quantitatively tracked in the study by means of TCR repertoire profiling.

Library construction relied on PCR. Sequenced on an Illumina HiSeq 2500. To normalize quantification of the TCRbeta repertoire, the TCR libraries were built with molecular barcoding that relied on unique molecular identifiers. The raw public reads went through TCRdb reprocessing: fastp at Q25, MiXCR clone calling, in-frame beta chains kept. Every distinct CDR3 protein forms one entry, paired with its most common genes and DNA. For this sample there are 900,000 or so distinct CDR3 sequences; 15% to 20% appear just once. The top ten constitute roughly 5% of the sample. Here is what the overall study found, with its caveats: In some patients, the high TCRbeta diversity seen at day 60 was put down to recipient T cells and intrathymic progenitors that had survived conditioning. Over subsequent months, a decline in hyperexpanded clone frequencies was noted, and after one year, T-cell counts and TCRbeta diversity were mostly ascribed to newly produced T cells. About two months after transplant, the apparently early recovery of alphabetaT-cell counts reportedly depended on just several hundred clones that had expanded rapidly and came from non-depleted graft cells.

This clonotype has just a few counts. This clone's antigen is unknown. No quality values exist for individual bases; no much larger clone is one base distant. The sample's treatment or condition label, decoded: allogeneic hematopoietic cell transplantation with graft depleted of TCRalphabeta T cells and CD19 B cells. Transplant recipients were children who received TCRalphabeta/CD19-depleted allogeneic hematopoietic cell grafts. From its cysteine to its phenylalanine, the CDR3 spans 16 amino acids. Only CDR3 DNA remains: 48 bases, in frame from the first base. Recombination connected TRBV21-1 to TRBJ2-5; TRBD1, the table's D call, was not compared with the DNA. TRBV21-1 is tagged as a pseudogene. The receptor comes from a male patient under 18 who had a stem cell transplant for acute lymphoblastic leukemia, so the T cells may come from the graft donor. The sequencing used PBMCs, mostly from graft donor cells, collected 360 days after TCRalphabeta/CD19-depleted stem cell transplant. CDR3 sequence: CASSTRQFLESETQYF. The nucleotides are TGTGCCAGCAGCACTCGACAGTTTCTGGAATCGGAGACCCAGTACTTC.